The 28 T cell receptor beta chains reported below all come from one sample, sequenced in a study of T cells in women clearing cervical HPV infection (dated by TCRdb to 2016 to 2019). The library was generated by the immunoSEQ multiplex PCR assay. Imported from immuneACCESS, the table was reduced by TCRdb to in-frame sequences with V and J called. These copies leave out some clones; in studies compared against another copy, an unresolved V gene accounts for under half, and the cause of the remainder is not known. The sample's clone listing holds about 23,000 clones. The ten largest account for approximately 2.4% of the sample. The sequenced sample consisted of blood buffy coat. These receptors were taken from a woman aged 18 to 75 with a cervical HPV16 infection that either progressed to CIN3+ or cleared (not recorded which).

On this clone itself: The read falls 3 residues short of the CDR3 end, and the missing part is taken from the germline J gene. The chain uses TRBV18 and TRBJ2-5; 9 positions match TRBD1. V lost 2 bases and J lost 7; bases outside the gene matches: 5. The CDR3 sequence is 14 residues long. Germline CDR1 is KGHSH and CDR2 is LQKENI. The CDR3 region is CASSPETGGGTQYF. Partial CDR3 DNA: TGTGCCAGCTCACCAGAGACAGGGGGAGGGACC.

About this clone itself: The read is 3 residues too short to cover the CDR3 end, so that end is filled in from the germline J gene. The chain is built from TRBV7-3 and TRBJ2-1; D remains unclear. Germline CDR1 is SGHTA and CDR2 is FQGTGA. The ends were cut back, 0 bases at V and 1 base at J, with 4 bases in the middle. This CDR3 is built from 14 residues. The CDR3 bases that were read are TGTGCCAGCAGCTTAACCGTGTCCTACAATGAG. This translates into CASSLTVSYNE. The whole CDR3 region reads CASSLTVSYNEQFF.

Concerning this clone itself: The CDR3 end lies 3 residues beyond the end of the read and is filled in from the germline J gene. The chain recombines TRBV5-1 with TRBJ2-2; D may correspond to TRBD1 or TRBD2 (5 bases each). This CDR3 is built from 14 residues. Germline CDR1 reads SGHRS; CDR2 reads YFSETQ. The sequenced part of the CDR3 DNA is TGCGCCAGCAGAATCGGCAGGGAGAATGAAAAG. This sequence encodes CASRIGRENEK. The full CDR3 sequence reads CASRIGRENEKLFF.

Worth noting for this clone: The read halts 3 residues ahead of the CDR3 end, with the missing end drawn from the germline J gene. The chain combines TRBV19 with TRBJ1-2, with a weak D call TRBD1 (5 bases). The CDR3 loop spans 15 amino acids. Germline loops: CDR1 LNHDA, CDR2 SQIVND (reference sequence). CDR3 sequence: CASTPGGQGYNDYTF. Partial CDR3 DNA: TGTGCCAGTACCCCGGGAGGGCAGGGTTACAATGAC.

As regards this clone: The CDR3 is cut off 3 residues early in the read; its end comes from the germline J gene. The V gene is TRBV20-1, the J gene TRBJ2-7; 9 bases match TRBD1. Germline lookup yields CDR1 DFQATT and CDR2 SNEGSKA (reference sequence). The CDR3 spans 16 residues. Trimming took 1 base from V and 3 from J; bases not matched to a gene: 10. The CDR3 loop reads CSARGGVGTGLYEQYF. CDR3 bases read: TGCAGTGCTAGAGGGGGCGTTGGGACAGGGCTCTACGAG.

With regard to this clone: The missing CDR3 end, 3 residues past where the read stops, is filled in from the germline J gene. The chain couples TRBV5-5 to TRBJ2-3; D remains ambiguous. The CDR3 extends over 14 amino acids. Germline CDR1 SGHKS, CDR2 YYEKEE (reference sequence). Incomplete CDR3 DNA: TGTGCCAGCAGCACACTGTATAGCAATCAGCCG. Translation: CASSTLYSNQP. The full CDR3 protein is CASSTLYSNQPQYF.

In regard to this clone: Read sequence stops 3 residues before the CDR3 end, and the germline J gene provides the missing end. The rearrangement joins TRBV7-9 to TRBJ2-3; 8 bases are a match to TRBD1. The CDR3 contains 14 residues. From germline, CDR1 is SEHNR and CDR2 FQNEAQ (reference sequence). The CDR3 is CASSHRGVGETQYF. The CDR3 bases that were read are TGTGCCAGCAGTCACAGGGGGGTAGGAGAGACG.

In the case of this clone: Read coverage stops 3 residues before the CDR3 terminus; the germline J gene supplies the remainder. J is TRBJ2-5 and V is TRBV5-1; D is perhaps TRBD1 (6 bases). This CDR3 is built from 15 residues. Germline V gives CDR1 SGHRS, CDR2 YFSETQ. The V end lost 0 bases, the J end lost 6 bases, and 15 bases lay between the germline ends. Partial CDR3 DNA: TGCGCCAGCAGCTTGGCACCCGAGGGGGTAAAGACC. Residues: CASSLAPEGVKT. The whole CDR3 region reads CASSLAPEGVKTQYF.

As for this clone: The read stops 3 residues short of the end of the CDR3; the missing end is completed from the germline J gene. The chain employs TRBV7-2 and TRBJ1-5; D remains ambiguous. Trimming pared 4 bases from V and 7 bases from J, leaving 14 bases between. Per the germline V gene, CDR1 is SGHTA and CDR2 is FQGNSA. This CDR3 comprises 14 residues. This chain's CDR3 is CASSSGWRTQPQHF. CDR3 bases read: TGTGCCAGCAGCTCGGGTTGGAGAACACAGCCC.

A remark on this clone: Read data end 3 residues before the CDR3 end; the end is taken from the germline J gene. The chain carries TRBV2 and TRBJ2-7; 9 positions match TRBD1. Germline trimming cut 2 bases from V and 5 bases from J; bases unmatched to any gene: 10. Germline-derived CDR1 and CDR2 are SNHLY and FYNNEI. The CDR3 totals 16 residues. The CDR3 loop is CASSEIGGTGRDEQYF. CDR3 DNA, as far as it was read: TGTGCCAGCAGTGAAATAGGTGGGACAGGGCGCGACGAG.

In the case of this clone: The read stops 3 residues short of the end of the CDR3; the missing end is completed from the germline J gene. The V call is TRBV19, the J call TRBJ2-2, with no clear D. Trimming cost V 7 bases and J 6 bases, with 9 bases left between them. The CDR3 loop spans 12 amino acids. Germline CDR1 reads LNHDA; CDR2 reads SQIVND (reference sequence). CDR3 region: CASKTVPGELFF. The part of the CDR3 DNA that was read is TGTGCCAGTAAAACGGTTCCCGGGGAG.

Worth noting for this clone: The read terminates 3 residues ahead of where the CDR3 ends, so the germline J gene completes it. The chain is built from TRBV19 and TRBJ1-2; possibly TRBD1 for D (6 bases). Trimming stripped 3 bases from V and 6 bases from J, with 11 bases between. The germline CDR1 and CDR2 sequences are LNHDA and SQIVND (reference sequence). This CDR3 is 13 amino acids long. The CDR3 spells CASSMGGGDGYTF. CDR3 bases read: TGTGCCAGTAGTATGGGAGGGGGAGATGGC.

With respect to this clone: The read terminates 3 residues before the CDR3 end, so the remaining end is supplied by the germline J gene. V and J are TRBV5-1 and TRBJ2-7, with 9 bases lining up with TRBD1. Per germline, CDR1 SGHRS and CDR2 YFSETQ. Trimming at V came to 2 bases and at J to 3 bases, leaving 12 bases not matched to a gene. This CDR3 has 17 residues. CDR3 in amino acids: CASSFNRDRALIYEQYF. The DNA read from the CDR3 is TGCGCCAGCAGCTTTAACCGGGACAGGGCATTGATCTACGAG.

On this clone itself: The read ends 3 residues before the CDR3 terminus; that terminus is restored from the germline J gene. This chain connects TRBV19 to TRBJ2-6; D is uncertain. Trimming removed 5 bases from V and 0 bases from J, with 14 bases in between. This CDR3 has 17 amino acids. Germline-derived CDR1 and CDR2 are LNHDA and SQIVND (reference sequence). The CDR3 sequence is CASSLWATSSGANVLTF. The DNA read from the CDR3 is TGTGCCAGTAGTTTATGGGCCACCTCCTCTGGGGCCAACGTC.

Turning to this clone: With the read ending 3 residues before the CDR3 end, the germline J gene is used to fill in that end. The genes are TRBV10-1 and TRBJ2-5; 7 bases align to TRBD2. From germline, CDR1 is WNHNN and CDR2 SYGVQD (reference sequence). V shed 8 bases and J 2 bases; nucleotides not matched to a gene: 14. This CDR3 has 16 residues. The CDR3 region is CASASGQRGIQETQYF. Incomplete CDR3 DNA: TGCGCCAGCGCTTCGGGGCAGCGGGGAATTCAAGAGACC.

In regard to this clone: Coverage ceases 3 residues before the CDR3 finishes, and the germline J gene fills in the end. This sequence joins TRBV20-1 and TRBJ2-5; possible D gene TRBD1, 6 bases. In germline, CDR1 is DFQATT, CDR2 SNEGSKA (reference sequence). The CDR3 extends over 15 amino acids. Between the trimmed V and J ends, which lost 5 bases and 5 bases, there was a span of 21 bases. The covered CDR3 bases are TGCAGTGCTCGAAACAGGGAAGCCCTCGGGGAGACC. Translated: CSARNREALGET. In full, the CDR3 is CSARNREALGETQYF.

Comments on this clone: The observed sequence ends 3 residues before the CDR3 terminus, with the missing tail filled in from the germline J gene. The chain employs TRBV4-1 and TRBJ1-1; the D is unclear. The ends were cut back, 0 bases at V and 4 bases at J, with 12 bases in the middle. The germline CDR1 and CDR2 sequences are MGHRA and YSYEKL. CDR3 length: 15 residues. CDR3 sequence reads: CASSQESRKPTEAFF. The sequenced CDR3 bases are TGCGCCAGCAGCCAAGAGTCCCGAAAGCCCACTGAA.

A remark on this clone: The read halts 3 residues ahead of the CDR3 end, with the missing end drawn from the germline J gene. This chain uses TRBV19 with TRBJ1-2; D may be TRBD1 (5 bases). V lost 1 base and J 3 bases, leaving 15 bases between the germline ends. The CDR3 contains 16 residues. Germline assignment: CDR1 LNHDA and CDR2 SQIVND (reference sequence). The sequenced CDR3 bases are TGTGCCAGTAGTATAGCGCGAGGGGAATGGGACTATGGC. This encodes CASSIARGEWDYG. The complete CDR3 reads CASSIARGEWDYGYTF.

For this clone: Sequencing ends 3 residues short of the CDR3 end; the germline J gene provides the rest. This chain links TRBV20-1 with TRBJ1-1, with D possibly TRBD1 on 5 matching bases. Germline loops: CDR1 DFQATT, CDR2 SNEGSKA (reference sequence). The CDR3 totals 11 residues. The part of the CDR3 DNA that was read is TGCAGTGCTAGAGGGGGGGAACTT. This translates into CSARGGEL. In full, the CDR3 reads CSARGGELAFF.

Remarks on this clone: The observed sequence ends 3 residues before the CDR3 terminus, with the missing tail filled in from the germline J gene. This chain links TRBV7-2 with TRBJ2-1; D gene unclear. Trimming shortened V by 0 bases and J by 3 bases, and 3 bases separated the two germline ends. Germline CDR1 is SGHTA and CDR2 is FQGNSA. The CDR3 length is 13 residues. The CDR3 sequence is CASSLARYNEQFF. The sequenced CDR3 bases are TGTGCCAGCAGCTTAGCGCGCTACAATGAG.

Remarks on this clone: The read terminates 3 residues ahead of where the CDR3 ends, so the germline J gene completes it. The gene calls are TRBV7-3 and TRBJ2-1; D is uncertain. Germline CDR1 and CDR2: SGHTA and FQGTGA. The CDR3 consists of 13 residues. V lost 1 base and J 5 bases, leaving 6 bases between the germline ends. CDR3 protein: CASSLNEDNEQFF. The part of the CDR3 DNA that was read is TGTGCCAGCAGCTTAAACGAGGACAATGAG. The whole variable domain, filled in from reference TRBV7-3 and TRBJ2-1, reads GAGVSQTPSNKVTEKGKYVELRCDPISGHTALYWYRQSLGQGPEFLIYFQGTGAADDSGLPNDRFFAVRPEGSVSTLKIQRTERGDSAVYLCASSLNEDNEQFFGPGTRLTVL.

Comments on this clone: Sequencing ends 3 residues short of the CDR3 end; the germline J gene provides the rest. V is TRBV7-9 and J is TRBJ1-1, with D perhaps TRBD1 (5 bases). There are 12 residues in the CDR3. Germline CDR1 reads SEHNR; CDR2 reads FQNEAQ (reference sequence). This CDR3 reads CASRNPSGVAFF. The sequenced CDR3 bases are TGTGCCAGCAGGAATCCCTCGGGGGTA.

Turning to this clone: The read comes to an end 3 residues before the CDR3 does, leaving the germline J gene to fill in the end. The identical CDR3 is also encoded by other nucleotide sequences in the sample. The chain carries TRBV18 and TRBJ2-3, with a possible D match to TRBD1 (6 bases). The CDR3 contains 19 residues. CDR1 and CDR2 from the germline V gene are KGHSH and LQKENI. This chain's CDR3 is CASSPPQQDRDTRVGTQYF. The covered CDR3 bases are TGTGCCAGCTCACCACCCCAGCAAGACCGGGACACCCGGGTAGGGACG.

CDR3 region: CSVGEWAKQETQYF. CDR3 bases read: TGCAGCGTTGGTGAATGGGCTAAGCAAGAGACC. This chain uses TRBV29-1 with TRBJ2-5; no clear D. The read terminates 3 residues before the CDR3 end, so the remaining end is supplied by the germline J gene. Germline V gene sequence: CDR1 SQVTM, CDR2 ANQGSEA. CDR3 length equals 14 residues. V lost 4 bases and J lost 2, with 14 bases in between.

As for this clone: The read gets to within 3 residues of the CDR3 end, and the germline J gene fills in the rest. The rearrangement joins TRBV6-1 to TRBJ1-2; no reliable D call. The CDR3 spans 14 residues. Germline V gene data show CDR1 as MNHNS and CDR2 as SASEGT. Trimming removed 3 bases from V and 4 bases from J, with 12 bases in between. This CDR3 is CASSDRAGIYGYTF. CDR3 bases read: TGTGCCAGCAGTGATCGGGCGGGGATCTATGGC.

Remarks on this clone: The read falls 3 residues short of the CDR3 end, and the missing part is taken from the germline J gene. The rearrangement uses TRBV6-1 and TRBJ2-7; D perhaps matches TRBD1 (7 bases). V was clipped by 2 bases and J by 4 bases, with 15 bases between them. Germline CDR1 reads MNHNS; CDR2 reads SASEGT. CDR3 size: 15 residues. CDR3 bases read: TGTGCCAGCAGTGAAAGGCGGGGACAGAGTTACGAG. It encodes CASSERRGQSYE. In full, the CDR3 reads CASSERRGQSYEQYF.

Note on this clone: Read data end 3 residues before the CDR3 end; the end is taken from the germline J gene. The chain is built from TRBV29-1 and TRBJ1-2; D remains unclear. This CDR3 spans 15 amino acids. Germline V lookup: CDR1 SQVTM, CDR2 ANQGSEA. CDR3 region: CSVGLTSGTTDTYTF. The sequenced CDR3 bases are TGCAGCGTTGGACTGACTAGCGGAACCACAGATACC.

The CDR3 loop is CASTKDRVAGELFF. The CDR3 bases that were read are TGTGCCAGTACTAAGGACAGGGTGGCCGGGGAG. V gene TRBV19 combines with J gene TRBJ2-2, with 8 positions matching TRBD1. The read finishes 3 residues shy of the CDR3 end, and the germline J gene is used to complete it. The V segment lost 7 bases and the J segment 6 bases; nucleotides outside the gene matches: 7. CDR1 LNHDA and CDR2 SQIVND come from the germline V gene (reference sequence). The CDR3 loop spans 14 amino acids.